This T cell receptor (beta chain) was identified during a study of blood T cell repertoires in COVID-19. Study in general: Specimens from acute and convalescent COVID-19 originated in the United States, Italy and Spain. Sources were T cells, B-cell-depleted T cells, or PBMCs; the material itself was cDNA or gDNA.

V was trimmed by 9 bases and J by 5 bases, leaving 27 bases between them. The CDR3 runs 17 residues. Germline lookup yields CDR1 KGHDR and CDR2 SFDVKD. Donors in Cohort 3 counted as recovered after two negative PCRs, clearance, or symptom resolution. Authors' analysis steps: Cell counts per sample came from amplifying reference gene primers. Method: immunoSEQ multiplex PCR; TCRdb's copy keeps in-frame clones and lacks some. V and J calls and clone size come straight from that table; D and trimming were deduced from the DNA. The sample has approximately 250,000 clones; around 80% are singletons. This clone is a singleton in its sample.

The sample taken for sequencing was PBMCs or T cells enriched from blood (not recorded which). The chain is built from TRBV24-1 and TRBJ2-5, with D possibly TRBD2 on 6 matching bases. This TCR was recovered from a man aged 40-49 years who had recovered from COVID-19. In nucleotides, the CDR3 is TGTGCCACCCCACGCGTCCCTCCGGGGGTATGTGAGGAGACCCAGTACTTC. Protein product: CATPRVPPGVCEETQYF.